These 23 T cell receptor beta chains share one sample of origin, sequenced in a study of T cells in Graves' hyperthyroidism and ophthalmopathy. From RNA transcripts, TCR beta CDR3 regions were amplified. HTBI primers were used for first-round RT-PCR of the TCR CDR3. TCRdb independently ran MiXCR on the multiplex PCR reads; one entry per CDR3 protein. This sample yields about 380,000 distinct CDR3 sequences, of which 14% are seen a single time; 11% belongs to the top ten. Sequenced sample: blood. The receptor source for this set is a woman aged 55-70 years with Graves' hyperthyroidism.

This clonotype was observed at least ten times. The chain has TRBV28 and TRBJ1-1; the D gene is possibly TRBD1 (6 bases). From germline, CDR1 is MDHEN and CDR2 SYDVKM. This CDR3 region has 15 residues. V was pared by 6 bases and J by 0 bases, with 14 bases between. DNA of the CDR3: TGTGCCAGCAGACCTCCCGGGACACTGAACACTGAAGCTTTCTTT. Protein: CASRPPGTLNTEAFF.

A few counts support this clonotype. This chain links TRBV6-6 with TRBJ2-3; TRBD1 matches 10 bases. This CDR3 has 15 amino acids. Germline CDR1 is MNHNY and CDR2 is SVGAGI (reference sequence). J gave up 7 bases and V 2 bases, and 6 bases lay outside the gene matches. Written as DNA, the CDR3 is TGTGCCAGCAGTTACCCGGGACAGGGGAGTAATACGCAGTATTTT. Translation gives CASSYPGQGSNTQYF.

This clonotype was found many times. This chain connects TRBV5-1 to TRBJ2-3; TRBD1 is a possible D gene (6 bases). The germline gives CDR1 SGHRS, CDR2 YFSETQ. V lost 2 bases to trimming and J lost 4 bases, with 14 bases between them. The CDR3 extends over 15 amino acids. CDR3 coding DNA: TGCGCCAGCAGCTTCGGACCTCACAGGGCAGATACGCAGTATTTT. This sequence encodes CASSFGPHRADTQYF.

This clonotype was seen a few times. This chain links TRBV20-1 with TRBJ2-2; TRBD1 agrees at 9 bases. The CDR3 consists of 16 residues. The germline gives CDR1 DFQATT, CDR2 SNEGSKA (reference sequence). After removal of 2 bases from V and 4 bases from J, the junction contained 8 bases not matched to a gene. The CDR3, as DNA: TGCAGTGCTAGACTATTGGGGACAGGGTTCACCGGGGAGCTGTTTTTT. Translating gives CSARLLGTGFTGELFF.

The V call is TRBV29-1, the J call TRBJ2-7; 10 positions match TRBD1. The CDR3 extends over 12 amino acids. In germline, CDR1 is SQVTM, CDR2 ANQGSEA. V was clipped by 7 bases and J by 6 bases; unmatched bases: 6. The CDR3 loop reads CSGRTGGPEQYF. The CDR3 nucleotides are TGCAGCGGCCGGACAGGGGGTCCCGAGCAGTACTTC.

This clonotype was seen at least ten times. V and J are TRBV6-1 and TRBJ2-7; 10 bases align to TRBD1. Germline V lookup: CDR1 MNHNS, CDR2 SASEGT. Trimming cost V 3 bases and J 9 bases; bases outside gene matches: 8. This CDR3 contains 14 residues. The CDR3 loop is CASSDVDRGNRQYF. The CDR3 DNA sequence: TGTGCCAGCAGTGATGTGGACAGGGGGAATCGGCAGTACTTC.

This clonotype turned up a few times. The V call is TRBV4-1, the J call TRBJ1-2; tentatively, D is TRBD1 (5 bases). The CDR3 totals 13 residues. Deletions cut 1 base from V and 4 bases from J, with 7 bases between. Per germline, CDR1 MGHRA and CDR2 YSYEKL. The CDR3 reads CASSQGDGYGYTF. The CDR3 coding sequence is TGCGCCAGCAGCCAAGGGGACGGCTATGGCTACACCTTC.

In the case of this clonotype: Just one base apart from a much larger clone, this may be a read error. The rearrangement uses TRBV2 and TRBJ2-7; 11 nucleotides line up with TRBD2. V lost 7 bases to trimming and J lost 5 bases; unmatched junction nucleotides: 7. There are 14 residues in the CDR3. Germline CDR1 and CDR2: SNHLY and FYNNEI. The CDR3 DNA sequence: TGTGCCAGCAAGCGACTAGCGGGACAGGACGAGCAGTACTTC. The encoded protein is CASKRLAGQDEQYF.

This clonotype was found many times. The genes are TRBV29-1 and TRBJ2-7; 10 bases fit TRBD2. Germline lookup yields CDR1 SQVTM and CDR2 ANQGSEA. After removal of 0 bases from V and 2 bases from J, the junction contained 7 bases not matched to a gene. This CDR3 is 16 amino acids long. CDR3 DNA sequence: TGCAGCGTTGAAGATTGGGCTAGCGGGAGTACCTACGAGCAGTACTTC. Amino acid sequence: CSVEDWASGSTYEQYF.

This clonotype was observed at least ten times. The chain is built from TRBV7-8 and TRBJ2-5; D gene uncertain. V shed 7 bases and J shed 4 bases, with 10 bases lying between them. This CDR3 is 12 amino acids long. Germline V gene lookup returns CDR1 SGHVS and CDR2 FQNEAQ. The CDR3 spells CASKFGGETQYF. The CDR3 bases are TGTGCCAGCAAGTTTGGTGGAGAGACCCAGTACTTC.

This clonotype has a count of ten or more. The chain carries TRBV20-1 and TRBJ2-1; 8 bases line up with TRBD2. V shed 2 bases and J 4 bases; nucleotides not matched to a gene: 10. Germline loops: CDR1 DFQATT, CDR2 SNEGSKA (reference sequence). This CDR3 spans 16 amino acids. The CDR3 DNA is TGCAGTGCTAGATACACTGCGCGGGAGGCGTACAATGAGCAGTTCTTC. Translation gives CSARYTAREAYNEQFF.

This clonotype has a count of ten or more. This rearrangement joins TRBV13 to TRBJ2-7; D call uncertain. The CDR3 length is 13 residues. The V end lost 0 bases, the J end lost 5 bases, and 8 bases lay between the germline ends. Germline V gene sequence: CDR1 PRHDT, CDR2 FYEKMQ (reference sequence). The CDR3 loop reads CASSLGLGNEQYF. The CDR3 DNA is TGTGCCAGCAGCTTAGGGCTCGGTAACGAGCAGTACTTC.

In its sample, this clonotype was seen many times. J is TRBJ2-1 and V is TRBV9; D unclear. V was trimmed by 0 bases and J by 3 bases, leaving 4 bases between them. This CDR3 has 13 amino acids. Looked up from germline, CDR1 is SGDLS and CDR2 is YYNGEE. CDR3 coding DNA: TGTGCCAGCAGCGTAGGGAGCTACAATGAGCAGTTCTTC. Protein product: CASSVGSYNEQFF.

This clonotype was seen ten or more times. The chain links TRBV6-1 to TRBJ2-7; TRBD1 agrees at 7 bases. V gave up 5 bases and J gave up 6 bases; unmatched junction bases: 7. The CDR3 is 13 residues long. Per the germline V gene, CDR1 is MNHNS and CDR2 is SASEGT. The CDR3 DNA is TGTGCCAGCAGTAAGACAGGGAGAGGCGAGCAGTACTTC. It specifies CASSKTGRGEQYF.

This clonotype was observed a handful of times. CDR3 nucleotides: TGTGCCAGCTCACCCGGACTAGCGGGAGAGAATGAGCAGTTCTTC. Its translation is CASSPGLAGENEQFF. The chain joins TRBV18 to TRBJ2-1, with TRBD2 matching over 13 bases. The ends lost 3 bases at V and 7 bases at J; junction bases unmatched: 3. The germline gives CDR1 KGHSH, CDR2 LQKENI. CDR3 size: 15 residues. The full variable domain, with the rest looked up from reference TRBV18 and TRBJ2-1, is NAGVMQNPRHLVRRRGQEARLRCSPMKGHSHVYWYRQLPEEGLKFMVYLQKENIIDESGMPKERFSAEFPKEGPSILRIQQVVRGDSAAYFCASSPGLAGENEQFFGPGTRLTVL.

This clonotype came up many times. The chain has TRBV18 and TRBJ1-5; no definite D call. Trimming stripped 2 bases from V and 1 base from J, with 12 bases between. The CDR3 is 16 residues long. Germline values: CDR1 KGHSH, CDR2 LQKENI. CDR3 protein: CASSPIGTKSNQPQHF. The DNA of the CDR3 is TGTGCCAGCTCACCAATCGGCACCAAGAGCAATCAGCCCCAGCATTTT.

The V gene is TRBV14, the J gene TRBJ2-7; TRBD1 might be the D (5 bases). CDR1 is SGHDN and CDR2 is FVKESK in the germline V gene. The germline V and J ends were trimmed by 1 base and 2 bases, with 15 bases remaining between them. The CDR3 runs 16 residues. The CDR3 here is CASSQVPGKGTYEQYF. In nucleotides, the CDR3 is TGTGCCAGCAGCCAAGTACCAGGGAAAGGAACCTACGAGCAGTACTTC.

This clonotype has only a few counts. The CDR3 coding sequence is TGTGCCAGCAGCAAAACGGGGGTCCAAGAGACCCAGTACTTC. Protein: CASSKTGVQETQYF. The chain links TRBV11-2 to TRBJ2-5; D is possibly TRBD2 (6 bases). CDR3 length equals 14 residues. V lost 5 bases, J lost 1 base, and 11 bases lay in between. Germline V CDR1 and CDR2: SGHAT, FQNNGV. Together with reference TRBV11-2 and TRBJ2-5, the CDR3 gives the full variable domain: EAGVAQSPRYKIIEKRQSVAFWCNPISGHATLYWYQQILGQGPKLLIQFQNNGVVDDSQLPKDRFSAERLKGVDSTLKIQPAKLEDSAVYLCASSKTGVQETQYFGPGTRLLVL.

The chain combines TRBV20-1 with TRBJ2-1; 12 positions match TRBD2. The CDR3 contains 14 residues. Looked up from germline, CDR1 is DFQATT and CDR2 is SNEGSKA (reference sequence). V was pared by 5 bases and J by 3 bases, with 2 bases of the junction left unmatched. Here the CDR3 reads CSAGLAGLYNEQFF. As DNA, the CDR3 is TGCAGTGCTGGACTAGCGGGGCTCTACAATGAGCAGTTCTTC.

This clonotype has ten or more counts. V usage is TRBV30 and J usage is TRBJ2-3; 7 nucleotides line up with TRBD2. The germline V gene encodes CDR1 GTSNPN and CDR2 SVGIG (reference sequence). This CDR3 is 13 amino acids long. J was trimmed by 3 bases and V by 2 bases; bases with no gene match: 2. The CDR3 loop reads CAWSYGRTDTQYF. CDR3 sequence (DNA): TGTGCCTGGAGTTACGGGAGGACAGATACGCAGTATTTT.

This rearrangement joins TRBV19 to TRBJ1-4; D is perhaps TRBD1 (5 bases). Germline CDR1 LNHDA, CDR2 SQIVND (reference sequence). The CDR3 has 14 amino acids. Trimming stripped 5 bases from V and 7 bases from J, with 14 bases between. For the CDR3, the DNA is TGTGCCAGTAGTCCGGAGGGGCGGGGTGAAAAACTGTTTTTT. Its protein is CASSPEGRGEKLFF.

This clonotype was observed at least ten times. V is TRBV20-1 and J is TRBJ1-2; D unresolved. The ends were cut back, 6 bases at V and 3 bases at J, with 17 bases in the middle. Per germline, CDR1 DFQATT and CDR2 SNEGSKA (reference sequence). The CDR3 extends over 14 amino acids. The CDR3 protein is CSAKGGPVHYGYTF. The CDR3 DNA reads as TGCAGTGCCAAAGGTGGACCGGTTCACTATGGCTACACCTTC.

The genes are TRBV5-1 and TRBJ1-2; 9 positions agree with TRBD1. This CDR3 is built from 15 residues. Germline trimming cut 3 bases from V and 4 bases from J; bases unmatched to any gene: 7. CDR1 is SGHRS, CDR2 YFSETQ, per germline. The CDR3 is CASSSEQGATYGYTF. The CDR3, as DNA: TGCGCCAGCAGCTCGGAACAGGGGGCGACCTATGGCTACACCTTC. Full variable domain (remainder filled in from reference TRBV5-1 and TRBJ1-2): KAGVTQTPRYLIKTRGQQVTLSCSPISGHRSVSWYQQTPGQGLQFLFEYFSETQRNKGNFPGRFSGRQFSNSRSEMNVSTLELGDSALYLCASSSEQGATYGYTFGSGTRLTVV.